Presented here are 28 T cell receptor beta chains from one specimen sequenced in a study of T-cell memory formation after mild COVID-19. Each CDR3 protein is one row after TCRdb ran MiXCR on the 5' RACE reads. The table includes around 200,000 distinct CDR3 sequences, about 18% detected once. Sequences were obtained from PBMCs or a T cell subset sorted from them (not recorded which). These receptors came from a man aged 18-30 years who had mild COVID-19 (a few samples of this study predate the infection). Cell type and time point are not known.

The chain has TRBV7-2 and TRBJ1-3; possibly TRBD1 for D (5 bases). The CDR3 runs 15 residues. V dropped 1 base and J dropped 4 bases, with 11 bases sitting between them. Germline V gene sequence: CDR1 SGHTA, CDR2 FQGNSA. Here the CDR3 reads CASSLEQVGGNTIYF. The CDR3 nucleotides read TGTGCCAGCAGCTTAGAACAGGTTGGAGGAAACACCATATATTTT. Drawing the rest from reference TRBV7-2 and TRBJ1-3, the complete variable domain is GAGVSQSPSNKVTEKGKDVELRCDPISGHTALYWYRQSLGQGLEFLIYFQGNSAPDKSGLPSDRFSAERTGGSVSTLTIQRTQQEDSAVYLCASSLEQVGGNTIYFGEGSWLTVV.

This clonotype turned up a few times. This rearrangement joins TRBV7-8 to TRBJ2-7; 7 bases are shared with TRBD2. Unmatched junction bases numbered 3, after V lost 3 bases and J lost 1 base. Germline V CDR1 and CDR2: SGHVS, FQNEAQ. CDR3 length: 14 amino acids. The CDR3 DNA reads as TGTGCCAGCAGCTTCGTGCGGGAGTCCTACGAGCAGTACGTC. Protein: CASSFVRESYEQYV.

This clonotype has a count of ten or more. This chain joins TRBV29-1 and TRBJ2-5, with D possibly being TRBD2 (6 bases). V lost 4 bases to trimming and J lost 5 bases, with 14 bases between them. From germline, CDR1 is SQVTM and CDR2 ANQGSEA. The CDR3 loop spans 13 amino acids. The DNA of the CDR3 is TGCAGCGTTGTGGAGGGTAGGGTCGAGACCCAGTACTTC. Translation: CSVVEGRVETQYF.

This clonotype was counted a few times. CDR3 DNA: TGTGCCTCCGCCAAGGGGCAGAGTTCCCAGGAGACCCAGTACTTC. This sequence encodes CASAKGQSSQETQYF. The chain couples TRBV25-1 to TRBJ2-5; D may be TRBD1 (5 bases). This CDR3 spans 15 amino acids. Germline loops: CDR1 MGHDK, CDR2 SYGVNS. Deletions cut 11 bases from V and 5 bases from J, with 24 bases between.

V gene TRBV20-1 combines with J gene TRBJ2-1, with 8 bases aligning to TRBD2. This CDR3 contains 15 residues. The J segment lost 5 bases and the V segment lost 4 bases, leaving 10 bases of the junction unmatched. Germline V CDR1 and CDR2: DFQATT, SNEGSKA (reference sequence). CDR3 in amino acids: CSANGRAGGNNEQFF. CDR3 DNA: TGCAGTGCTAATGGTAGGGCGGGAGGTAACAATGAGCAGTTCTTC.

The CDR3 DNA reads as TGCAGTGCTAGAAGTAGCGGGGGGTACCAAGAGACCCAGTACTTC. It is translated as CSARSSGGYQETQYF. V is TRBV20-1 and J is TRBJ2-5; 10 positions agree with TRBD2. Germline assignment: CDR1 DFQATT and CDR2 SNEGSKA (reference sequence). The CDR3 spans 15 residues. The trim removed 2 bases at V and 0 bases at J, leaving 3 bases unmatched.

This clonotype was seen a few times. The gene calls are TRBV20-1 and TRBJ2-3; 9 bases are a match to TRBD1. In germline, CDR1 is DFQATT, CDR2 SNEGSKA (reference sequence). CDR3 length equals 13 residues. The V gene end was trimmed by 5 bases and the J gene end by 6 bases; junction bases not matched to a gene: 6. The CDR3 DNA follows: TGCAGTGCTCCCCGGACAGGGGTTGATACGCAGTATTTT. It specifies CSAPRTGVDTQYF.

This clonotype was seen repeatedly, ten times or more. At one end, the junction sequence differs from germline, possibly due to a read error. The chain links TRBV5-1 to TRBJ2-7; no clear D. The CDR3 consists of 13 residues. CDR1 and CDR2 (germline): SGHRS, YFSETQ. The CDR3 loop is CASSLDRAYEQYF. CDR3 nucleotide sequence: TGTGCCAGCAGTTTGGACCGGGCCTACGAGCAGTACTTC.

This clonotype was detected a few times. The DNA of the CDR3 is TGCAGTGCTATTTTGGACGGCATTCAGTACTTC. Its translation is CSAILDGIQYF. The V call is TRBV20-1, the J call TRBJ2-4; D is uncertain. The CDR3 sequence is 11 residues long. Germline V gene data show CDR1 as DFQATT and CDR2 as SNEGSKA (reference sequence). Between the trimmed V and J ends, which lost 4 bases and 9 bases, there was a span of 10 bases.

V and J are TRBV5-4 and TRBJ1-4; D not resolved. The germline gives CDR1 SGHNT, CDR2 YYREEE (reference sequence). There are 13 residues in the CDR3. V shed 4 bases and J shed 5 bases, with 9 bases lying between them. The CDR3 bases are TGTGCCAGCAGCCCCGGGCCCAATGAAAAACTGTTTTTT. It encodes CASSPGPNEKLFF.

This clonotype has more than one count but fewer than ten. The rearrangement links TRBV5-1 to TRBJ1-2; 7 bases map to TRBD1. Losses at the gene ends were 4 bases for V and 2 bases for J; bases not matched to a gene: 8. This CDR3 comprises 15 residues. Germline assignment: CDR1 SGHRS and CDR2 YFSETQ. The DNA for the CDR3 is TGCGCCAGCAGCGGCCAGGGGGGTTTCAACTATGGCTACACCTTC. Translation: CASSGQGGFNYGYTF.

This clonotype has at least ten counts. The chain recombines TRBV5-1 with TRBJ2-1, with D perhaps TRBD2 (5 bases). V was shortened by 0 bases and J by 6 bases, with 10 bases between the two germline ends. The CDR3 consists of 14 residues. Germline V gene data show CDR1 as SGHRS and CDR2 as YFSETQ. The CDR3 reads CASSLVGSANEQFF. CDR3 DNA sequence: TGCGCCAGCAGCTTGGTAGGTAGCGCCAATGAGCAGTTCTTC. Using reference TRBV5-1 and TRBJ2-1 for the parts outside the CDR3, the full variable domain is KAGVTQTPRYLIKTRGQQVTLSCSPISGHRSVSWYQQTPGQGLQFLFEYFSETQRNKGNFPGRFSGRQFSNSRSEMNVSTLELGDSALYLCASSLVGSANEQFFGPGTRLTVL.

This chain connects TRBV12-3 or TRBV12-4 to TRBJ1-2, with a possible D match to TRBD1 (5 bases). The CDR3 has 15 amino acids. Trimming took 0 bases from V and 5 from J, leaving 13 bases between them. The CDR3, as DNA: TGTGCCAGCAGTTTAGCGTCTGGGGGTCGGTATGGCTACACCTTC. Protein sequence: CASSLASGGRYGYTF.

The J gene is TRBJ2-5, the V gene TRBV12-3 or TRBV12-4; TRBD2 matches 7 bases. V was pared by 8 bases and J by 4 bases, with 10 bases of the junction left unmatched. The CDR3 spans 14 residues. The DNA for the CDR3 is TGTGCCAGCTGGCCCGGAGGGAGGGGAGAGACCCAGTACTTC. Translated: CASWPGGRGETQYF.

The chain couples TRBV12-3 or TRBV12-4 to TRBJ1-4; 9 bases fit TRBD1. V lost 2 bases, J lost 3 bases, and 4 bases stayed unmatched. The CDR3 has 16 residues. Here the CDR3 DNA reads TGTGCCAGCAGTTTAAGGACAGGGGTACCTAATGAAAAACTGTTTTTT. Translated: CASSLRTGVPNEKLFF.

The V gene is TRBV10-3, the J gene TRBJ1-5, with unresolved D. The CDR3 is 14 residues long. CDR1 and CDR2 from the germline V gene are ENHRY and SYGVKD. V was trimmed by 3 bases and J by 4 bases, leaving 10 bases between them. This chain's CDR3 is CAISEVGGNQPQHF. The CDR3, as DNA: TGTGCCATCAGTGAAGTGGGAGGTAATCAGCCCCAGCATTTT.

This clonotype was counted only a few times. V is TRBV7-6 and J is TRBJ2-2, with D tentatively TRBD2 (6 bases). The CDR3 runs 17 residues. Germline CDR1 is SGHVS and CDR2 is FNYEAQ. Deletions cut 1 base from V and 0 bases from J, with 12 bases between. CDR3 protein: CASSLERGGANTGELFF. The CDR3 DNA reads as TGTGCCAGCAGCTTAGAAAGGGGCGGGGCGAACACCGGGGAGCTGTTTTTT.

The chain links TRBV4-1 to TRBJ1-5; unclear D gene. V shed 4 bases and J shed 6 bases, with 13 bases lying between them. The CDR3 covers 14 residues. In germline, CDR1 is MGHRA, CDR2 YSYEKL. The DNA of the CDR3 is TGCGCCAGCAGCCCCAGACGGGGTCCTCAGCCCCAGCATTTT. Translation gives CASSPRRGPQPQHF.

The CDR3 nucleotides are TGCAGTGCTAGAGATTGGTCTGTTGATTCACCCCTCCACTTT. Translation: CSARDWSVDSPLHF. V is TRBV20-1 and J is TRBJ1-6; no definite D call. The germline V gene encodes CDR1 DFQATT and CDR2 SNEGSKA (reference sequence). The V and J ends lost 0 bases and 8 bases respectively, with 11 bases between them. This CDR3 has 14 residues.

This clonotype was counted between two and nine times. The chain has TRBV5-1 and TRBJ2-3; perhaps TRBD2 as D (5 bases). The germline V gene has CDR1 SGHRS and CDR2 YFSETQ. This CDR3 contains 14 residues. V lost 5 bases, J lost 4 bases, and 14 bases lay in between. The CDR3 loop is CASRLWWGADTQYF. The CDR3 DNA is TGCGCCAGCAGACTCTGGTGGGGAGCAGATACGCAGTATTTT.

This clonotype was picked up many times. J is TRBJ2-3 and V is TRBV12-3 or TRBV12-4; no clear D. The CDR3 contains 11 residues. V lost 8 bases, J lost 8 bases, and 11 bases lay in between. As DNA, the CDR3 is TGTGCCAGCCTATCAGGAAGTACGCAGTATTTT. This translates into CASLSGSTQYF.

This clonotype showed up just a few times. The V call is TRBV5-1, the J call TRBJ2-2; perhaps D is TRBD1 or TRBD2 (5 bases each). Trimming cost V 3 bases and J 4 bases, with 13 bases left between them. The CDR3 is made up of 15 amino acids. The germline CDR1 and CDR2 sequences are SGHRS and YFSETQ. The CDR3 region is CASSSGTLPTGELFF. CDR3 nucleotides: TGCGCCAGCAGCTCCGGGACCCTGCCCACCGGGGAGCTGTTTTTT.

This clonotype was picked up a small number of times. The V call is TRBV20-1, the J call TRBJ2-1; D unclear. V shed 4 bases and J shed 0 bases, with 10 bases lying between them. Germline V lookup: CDR1 DFQATT, CDR2 SNEGSKA (reference sequence). The CDR3 runs 14 residues. The CDR3 DNA sequence: TGCAGTGCTACCCCGCCGCCCTCCTACAATGAGCAGTTCTTC. This translates into CSATPPPSYNEQFF.

This clonotype was seen a few times. In DNA, the CDR3 is TGCGCCAGCAGCTTCTCGCCACCATCCTACGAGCAGTACTTC. Amino acid sequence: CASSFSPPSYEQYF. This chain joins TRBV5-1 and TRBJ2-7; D unclear. The CDR3 length is 14 residues. V was shortened by 2 bases and J by 1 base, with 10 bases between the two germline ends. Germline V gene data show CDR1 as SGHRS and CDR2 as YFSETQ.

The V gene is TRBV2, the J gene TRBJ1-6, with D hard to call. Germline V gene sequence: CDR1 SNHLY, CDR2 FYNNEI. The CDR3 is 14 residues long. V lost 2 bases to trimming and J lost 8 bases, with 10 bases between them. The CDR3 coding sequence is TGTGCCAGCAGTGAAAACGGCTCCTATTCACCCCTCCACTTT. Amino acid sequence: CASSENGSYSPLHF.

The J gene is TRBJ2-2, the V gene TRBV7-2; the match to TRBD1 covers 8 bases. The CDR3 totals 16 residues. The ends lost 6 bases at V and 1 base at J; junction bases unmatched: 7. Looked up from germline, CDR1 is SGHTA and CDR2 is FQGNSA. DNA of the CDR3: TGTGCCAGCAGATATACCGGGACAGGGAACACCGGGGAGCTGTTTTTT. This translates into CASRYTGTGNTGELFF.

This rearrangement joins TRBV20-1 to TRBJ2-7, with 9 nucleotides matching TRBD1. Germline values: CDR1 DFQATT, CDR2 SNEGSKA (reference sequence). CDR3 size: 14 residues. V lost 2 bases and J lost 5; bases outside the gene matches: 7. The CDR3 loop is CSARRPGQGNEQYF. CDR3 sequence (DNA): TGCAGTGCTAGAAGGCCGGGACAGGGTAACGAGCAGTACTTC.

This clonotype was detected a few times. The chain combines TRBV4-3 with TRBJ2-1, with D tentatively TRBD2 (5 bases). This CDR3 has 14 residues. Germline CDR1 LGHNA, CDR2 YSLEER. V was pared by 0 bases and J by 4 bases, with 7 bases between. This CDR3 is CASSQELAYNEQFF. Here the CDR3 DNA reads TGCGCCAGCAGCCAAGAGTTAGCGTACAATGAGCAGTTCTTC.